The 27 T cell receptor beta chains given below trace back to one sample, sequenced in a study of cytomegalovirus exposure and HLA in healthy donors. The PCR contained 60 Vbeta and 13 Jbeta primers. Profiling relied on immunoSEQ multiplex PCR, and the TCRdb table lists in-frame clones only, not all of them. Seen here are roughly 150,000 clones, about 73% observed once, and the top ten hold 2.1%. Sequenced input: PBMCs. These receptors came from a woman in her sixties in good health and CMV-seropositive.

This clone was seen a handful of times. V usage is TRBV2 and J usage is TRBJ1-1; no definite D call. Germline CDR1 reads SNHLY; CDR2 reads FYNNEI. CDR3 length equals 13 residues. With 4 bases removed from V and 2 bases from J, the gap between germline ends came to 8 bases. Here the CDR3 DNA reads TGTGCCAGCAGTGGAGGAGAAAACACTGAAGCTTTCTTT. It yields the protein CASSGGENTEAFF.

The V gene is TRBV6-1, the J gene TRBJ2-1, with 8 bases that match TRBD2. The trim removed 3 bases at V and 7 bases at J, leaving 11 bases unmatched. Germline loops: CDR1 MNHNS, CDR2 SASEGT. This CDR3 contains 16 residues. The CDR3 sequence is CASSDQHSSGVNEQFF. CDR3 nucleotides: TGTGCCAGCAGTGATCAGCATAGTAGCGGGGTTAATGAGCAGTTCTTC.

The chain is built from TRBV18 and TRBJ2-6, with no clear D. Deletions cut 2 bases from V and 0 bases from J, with 5 bases between. The CDR3 runs to 15 residues. Germline V CDR1 and CDR2: KGHSH, LQKENI. The CDR3 DNA follows: TGTGCCAGCTCACCAACGAGCTCTGGGGCCAACGTCCTGACTTTC. Protein sequence: CASSPTSSGANVLTF.

This clone has just a few counts. The identical CDR3 is also encoded by other nucleotide sequences in the sample. This chain uses TRBV7-9 with TRBJ1-2; TRBD1 aligns across 7 bases. The ends lost 1 base at V and 5 bases at J; junction bases unmatched: 1. Germline CDR1 and CDR2: SEHNR and FQNEAQ (reference sequence). CDR3 size: 13 residues. CDR3 sequence: CASSLDRGYGYTF. CDR3 nucleotide sequence: TGTGCCAGCAGCTTAGACAGGGGTTATGGCTACACCTTC.

The V gene is TRBV5-6, the J gene TRBJ1-1; no clear D. V gave up 7 bases and J gave up 6 bases, with 19 bases separating them. In germline, CDR1 is SGHDT, CDR2 YYEEEE. The CDR3 is made up of 14 amino acids. As DNA, the CDR3 is TGTGCCAGCGGCCCGACCGGGGTGAGGGCTGAAGCTTTCTTT. It codes for CASGPTGVRAEAFF.

V is TRBV6-5 and J is TRBJ1-1, with a tentative D call TRBD1 (5 bases). The length of the CDR3 is 15 residues. CDR1 MNHEY and CDR2 SVGAGI come from the germline V gene. Trimming stripped 0 bases from V and 1 base from J, with 9 bases between. CDR3 in DNA: TGTGCCAGCAGTTACTCCTCCCAGGGGAACACTGAAGCTTTCTTT. Residues: CASSYSSQGNTEAFF.

V usage is TRBV7-3 and J usage is TRBJ2-7, with 12 bases aligning to TRBD2. This CDR3 has 17 amino acids. Germline CDR1 is SGHTA and CDR2 is FQGTGA. The ends lost 2 bases at V and 3 bases at J; junction bases unmatched: 8. The CDR3 here is CASSLVVLAGGRYEQYF. As DNA, the CDR3 is TGTGCCAGCAGCTTAGTAGTACTAGCGGGAGGACGCTACGAGCAGTACTTC. The full variable domain, with the rest looked up from reference TRBV7-3 and TRBJ2-7, is GAGVSQTPSNKVTEKGKYVELRCDPISGHTALYWYRQSLGQGPEFLIYFQGTGAADDSGLPNDRFFAVRPEGSVSTLKIQRTERGDSAVYLCASSLVVLAGGRYEQYFGPGTRLTVT.

This chain connects TRBV5-1 to TRBJ2-1; possibly TRBD1 for D (5 bases). The CDR3 totals 14 residues. The V and J ends lost 0 bases and 2 bases respectively, with 6 bases between them. CDR1 SGHRS and CDR2 YFSETQ come from the germline V gene. The CDR3 reads CASSLEGPYNEQFF. The DNA for the CDR3 is TGCGCCAGCAGCTTGGAGGGGCCCTACAATGAGCAGTTCTTC.

The chain recombines TRBV10-3 with TRBJ1-2; possibly TRBD1 for D (5 bases). This CDR3 spans 14 amino acids. The germline gives CDR1 ENHRY, CDR2 SYGVKD. Trimming shortened V by 2 bases and J by 5 bases, and 12 bases separated the two germline ends. CDR3: CAISEKGGGYGYTF. In nucleotides, the CDR3 is TGTGCCATCAGTGAGAAAGGCGGGGGATATGGCTACACCTTC.

The chain combines TRBV28 with TRBJ1-1, with D hard to call. Trimming stripped 5 bases from V and 5 bases from J, with 15 bases between. CDR1 MDHEN and CDR2 SYDVKM come from the germline V gene. The CDR3 spans 14 residues. CDR3: CASSTIKGGTEAFF. The CDR3 coding sequence is TGTGCCAGCAGTACTATTAAGGGAGGGACTGAAGCTTTCTTT.

The chain links TRBV28 to TRBJ2-1; 8 nucleotides align to TRBD2. The CDR3 loop spans 15 amino acids. Losses at the gene ends were 3 bases for V and 3 bases for J; bases not matched to a gene: 4. The germline V gene encodes CDR1 MDHEN and CDR2 SYDVKM. CDR3 nucleotides: TGTGCCAGCAGTTTTGAGGGACTAGGCTACAATGAGCAGTTCTTC. Translating gives CASSFEGLGYNEQFF.

This chain joins TRBV5-1 and TRBJ2-6; 8 bases are shared with TRBD1. The CDR3 is made up of 17 amino acids. Germline CDR1 and CDR2: SGHRS and YFSETQ. The V gene end was trimmed by 7 bases and the J gene end by 0 bases; junction bases not matched to a gene: 9. CDR3 region: CASDGTGDSSGANVLTF. The CDR3 DNA sequence: TGCGCCAGCGACGGGACAGGAGATTCCTCTGGGGCCAACGTCCTGACTTTC.

This clone was counted a few times. This CDR3 reads CASSPVSGRGGSSETQYF. The DNA for the CDR3 is TGTGCCAGCAGTCCCGTTAGCGGGAGAGGGGGATCCAGCGAGACCCAGTACTTC. The V gene is TRBV28, the J gene TRBJ2-5; 9 nucleotides agree with TRBD2. With V trimmed by 5 bases and J by 5 bases, 18 bases remained unmatched. This CDR3 is built from 18 residues. Germline CDR1 MDHEN, CDR2 SYDVKM.

On this clone itself: The sample has other DNA sequences that encode this CDR3 too. CDR3: CASSPGTVNQPQHF. CDR3 coding DNA: TGTGCCAGCAGCCCCGGGACAGTCAATCAGCCCCAGCATTTT. This chain links TRBV28 with TRBJ1-5; TRBD1 matches 7 bases. CDR3 length: 14 residues. Germline V lookup: CDR1 MDHEN, CDR2 SYDVKM. The V segment lost 6 bases and the J segment 3 bases; nucleotides outside the gene matches: 5.

This clone was seen just once. J is TRBJ2-1 and V is TRBV5-1, with a weak D call TRBD2 (6 bases). V lost 4 bases and J lost 6, with 17 bases in between. Germline CDR1 and CDR2: SGHRS and YFSETQ. This CDR3 has 15 residues. The CDR3 region is CASSPAPLAANEQFF. Written as DNA, the CDR3 is TGCGCCAGCAGCCCGGCCCCACTAGCAGCCAATGAGCAGTTCTTC.

The chain uses TRBV7-6 and TRBJ2-1, with 7 nucleotides matching TRBD2. Germline trimming cut 5 bases from V and 5 bases from J; bases unmatched to any gene: 6. The germline V gene has CDR1 SGHVS and CDR2 FNYEAQ. The CDR3 is 14 residues long. The chain's CDR3 is CASSRISGDNEQFF. The CDR3 DNA follows: TGTGCCAGCAGCCGTATCAGCGGGGACAATGAGCAGTTCTTC.

A few counts support this clone. The V gene is TRBV5-1, the J gene TRBJ1-1, with TRBD1 matching 8 bases. Trimming cost V 4 bases and J 1 base; bases outside gene matches: 3. The CDR3 runs to 14 residues. CDR1 is SGHRS and CDR2 is YFSETQ in the germline V gene. DNA of the CDR3: TGCGCCAGCAGCACGGGACAGGCGAACACTGAAGCTTTCTTT. It encodes CASSTGQANTEAFF.

This chain connects TRBV28 to TRBJ1-1, with D possibly being TRBD1 (5 bases). CDR3 length: 15 amino acids. Per the germline V gene, CDR1 is MDHEN and CDR2 is SYDVKM. V lost 7 bases to trimming and J lost 5 bases, with 20 bases between them. CDR3 nucleotides: TGTGCCAGCAATCGGGTCGGGGGGGACGGAACTGAAGCTTTCTTT. Protein: CASNRVGGDGTEAFF.

The gene calls are TRBV4-2 and TRBJ2-1; 8 nucleotides align to TRBD1. The CDR3 has 15 amino acids. Trimming cost V 3 bases and J 5 bases; bases outside gene matches: 6. The V gene's germline CDR1 is LGHNA and CDR2 YNFKEQ. CDR3 sequence (DNA): TGTGCCAGCAGCCAGGACAGGGTGGAAAACAATGAGCAGTTCTTC. It is translated as CASSQDRVENNEQFF.

The chain recombines TRBV11-3 with TRBJ2-3, with TRBD2 matching 10 bases. The germline V gene encodes CDR1 SGHNT and CDR2 YENEEA. The CDR3 is 16 amino acids. Losses at the gene ends were 5 bases for V and 3 bases for J; bases not matched to a gene: 8. CDR3 loop: CASSIGTSDVTDTQYF. Here the CDR3 DNA reads TGTGCCAGCAGCATCGGGACTAGCGATGTGACAGATACGCAGTATTTT.

The chain has TRBV2 and TRBJ2-1; 12 nucleotides agree with TRBD2. The CDR3 consists of 19 residues. J was trimmed by 0 bases and V by 6 bases; bases with no gene match: 12. From germline, CDR1 is SNHLY and CDR2 FYNNEI. The chain's CDR3 is CASSTSGRPIQSSYNEQFF. CDR3 in DNA: TGTGCCAGCAGCACTAGCGGGAGGCCGATCCAAAGCTCCTACAATGAGCAGTTCTTC. Variable domain in full (rest from reference TRBV2 and TRBJ2-1): EPEVTQTPSHQVTQMGQEVILRCVPISNHLYFYWYRQILGQKVEFLVSFYNNEISEKSEIFDDQFSVERPDGSNFTLKIRSTKLEDSAMYFCASSTSGRPIQSSYNEQFFGPGTRLTVL.

This clone was recorded once. The rearrangement joins TRBV5-1 to TRBJ1-4; D is perhaps TRBD1 (6 bases). Germline V lookup: CDR1 SGHRS, CDR2 YFSETQ. V lost 0 bases and J lost 7, with 16 bases in between. The CDR3 loop spans 16 amino acids. The CDR3 loop reads CASSLGALDSSEKLFF. The CDR3 DNA follows: TGCGCCAGCAGCTTGGGAGCGTTGGACAGCAGTGAAAAACTGTTTTTT. The full variable domain, completed using reference TRBV5-1 and TRBJ1-4, is KAGVTQTPRYLIKTRGQQVTLSCSPISGHRSVSWYQQTPGQGLQFLFEYFSETQRNKGNFPGRFSGRQFSNSRSEMNVSTLELGDSALYLCASSLGALDSSEKLFFGSGTQLSVL.

V is TRBV6-1 and J is TRBJ2-7, with D perhaps TRBD1 (5 bases). The CDR3 loop spans 14 amino acids. Between the trimmed V and J ends, which lost 2 bases and 0 bases, there was a span of 8 bases. Germline lookup yields CDR1 MNHNS and CDR2 SASEGT. Here the CDR3 reads CASSEKGVSYEQYF. In DNA, the CDR3 is TGTGCCAGCAGTGAAAAAGGGGTCTCCTACGAGCAGTACTTC.

The V and J genes are TRBV19 and TRBJ2-7; 7 nucleotides line up with TRBD1. Germline V gene lookup returns CDR1 LNHDA and CDR2 SQIVND (reference sequence). V gave up 7 bases and J gave up 1 base; unmatched junction bases: 4. The CDR3 runs to 13 residues. CDR3 in amino acids: CASIRQGSYEQYF. The CDR3 nucleotides are TGTGCCAGTATCAGACAGGGTTCCTACGAGCAGTACTTC.

The chain has TRBV7-2 and TRBJ2-1; 10 bases match TRBD2. The germline V gene has CDR1 SGHTA and CDR2 FQGNSA. The V and J ends lost 6 bases and 15 bases, in that order; junction bases with no gene match: 14. The CDR3 is 14 amino acids. CDR3 in DNA: TGTGCCAGCAGTGGTAATCCAGCGGGAGGGGTCTCGTTCTTC. Translated: CASSGNPAGGVSFF.

This chain connects TRBV11-3 to TRBJ2-3, with 15 bases identical to TRBD2. CDR3 length: 15 residues. The trim removed 4 bases at V and 7 bases at J, leaving 3 bases unmatched. The V gene's germline CDR1 is SGHNT and CDR2 YENEEA. CDR3 sequence reads: CASSSGTSGRHTQYF. The CDR3 DNA reads TGTGCCAGCAGCTCCGGGACTAGCGGGAGGCATACGCAGTATTTT.

The rearrangement uses TRBV5-1 and TRBJ1-4, with D hard to call. The germline V gene encodes CDR1 SGHRS and CDR2 YFSETQ. Trimming took off 4 bases at V and 7 bases at J, with 17 bases between the two ends. This CDR3 region has 15 residues. The CDR3 DNA is TGCGCCAGCAGCCCTACAGTCTCGGAGGGTGAAAAACTGTTTTTT. The encoded protein is CASSPTVSEGEKLFF.